These 17 T cell receptor beta chains came from one sample sequenced in a study of response to subunit inactivated influenza vaccine. TCRdb fed the RT-PCR reads into MiXCR, producing one record per CDR3 protein. The table records about 190,000 distinct CDR3 sequences, 13% to 15% of them present only once. The sample here was CD8+ T cells sorted from PBMCs, taken less than 6 days after vaccination. Source of these receptors: a man in his forties or fifties who received an inactivated influenza vaccine.

This clonotype occurred a few times. V gene TRBV11-2 combines with J gene TRBJ2-7; 9 bases map to TRBD2. The V and J ends lost 3 bases and 3 bases, in that order; junction bases with no gene match: 6. This CDR3 has 15 amino acids. The germline V gene has CDR1 SGHAT and CDR2 FQNNGV. This CDR3 reads CASSFGLAGYYEQYF. CDR3 DNA: TGTGCCAGCAGCTTTGGGCTAGCGGGGTACTACGAGCAGTACTTC.

The chain joins TRBV5-1 to TRBJ2-7; the match to TRBD1 covers 11 bases. Per the germline V gene, CDR1 is SGHRS and CDR2 is YFSETQ. Trimming removed 3 bases from V and 1 base from J; junction bases left unmatched: 9. The CDR3 is 17 residues long. CDR3: CASSWPGTGGWSYEQYF. For the CDR3, the DNA is TGCGCCAGCAGCTGGCCCGGGACAGGGGGATGGTCCTACGAGCAGTACTTC.

The chain has TRBV5-1 and TRBJ1-4; a weak D match, TRBD1 (5 bases). Germline CDR1 is SGHRS and CDR2 is YFSETQ. The V gene lost 6 bases and the J gene lost 7 bases, with 22 bases spanning the gap. CDR3 length equals 16 residues. CDR3 in DNA: TGCGCCAGCACTCCTGAGCCGGGACGTAAAAGTGAAAAACTGTTTTTT. Protein sequence: CASTPEPGRKSEKLFF.

In this sample, this clonotype turned up a few times. The genes are TRBV4-3 and TRBJ2-1; 9 nucleotides match TRBD2. CDR1 is LGHNA, CDR2 YSLEER, per germline. The CDR3 has 17 residues. V gave up 4 bases and J gave up 6 bases; unmatched junction bases: 13. The CDR3 DNA reads TGCGCCAGCAGCCTTCTCCCCCTGCGGGAGGGAGGCAATGAGCAGTTCTTC. Protein: CASSLLPLREGGNEQFF.

This clonotype has more than one count but fewer than ten. The chain employs TRBV3-1 and TRBJ2-7; 8 bases line up with TRBD1. The V and J ends lost 1 base and 4 bases, in that order; junction bases with no gene match: 3. This CDR3 region has 14 residues. CDR1 LGHDT and CDR2 YNNKEL come from the germline V gene (reference sequence). The CDR3 sequence is CASSQVQGVYEQYF. The DNA of the CDR3 is TGTGCCAGCAGCCAAGTACAGGGGGTGTACGAGCAGTACTTC.

This clonotype has more than one count but fewer than ten. Here the CDR3 reads CASSLGQHADTQYF. CDR3 DNA sequence: TGTGCCAGCAGTTTAGGCCAACACGCAGATACGCAGTATTTT. J is TRBJ2-3 and V is TRBV28; D is uncertain. Trimming left V 2 bases short and J 4 bases short, with 10 bases between. This CDR3 has 14 residues. Germline-derived CDR1 and CDR2 are MDHEN and SYDVKM. The variable domain in full, completed from reference TRBV28 and TRBJ2-3, reads DVKVTQSSRYLVKRTGEKVFLECVQDMDHENMFWYRQDPGLGLRLIYFSYDVKMKEKGDIPEGYSVSREKKERFSLILESASTNQTSMYLCASSLGQHADTQYFGPGTRLTVL.

This clonotype was counted only a few times. V and J are TRBV2 and TRBJ2-3; weak D call: TRBD1 (5 bases). Germline V CDR1 and CDR2: SNHLY, FYNNEI. There are 13 residues in the CDR3. V dropped 3 bases and J dropped 5 bases, with 9 bases sitting between them. The CDR3 DNA reads as TGTGCCAGCAGTGATGTTAGGGGAGATACGCAGTATTTT. Translating it yields CASSDVRGDTQYF.

This clonotype was counted a few times. J is TRBJ2-7 and V is TRBV6-1; the match to TRBD2 covers 10 bases. This CDR3 contains 17 residues. The junction had 9 bases not matched to a gene; V was cut back by 0 bases and J by 4 bases. Germline assignment: CDR1 MNHNS and CDR2 SASEGT. CDR3 loop: CASSEAPVLAGWYEQYF. Written as DNA, the CDR3 is TGTGCCAGCAGTGAAGCCCCCGTACTAGCGGGATGGTACGAGCAGTACTTC.

V usage is TRBV20-1 and J usage is TRBJ1-1; 9 bases align to TRBD1. Trimming at V came to 6 bases and at J to 6 bases, leaving 11 bases not matched to a gene. The germline CDR1 and CDR2 sequences are DFQATT and SNEGSKA (reference sequence). The CDR3 has 14 residues. This CDR3 reads CSAKGGTGRPEAFF. The CDR3 nucleotides read TGCAGTGCGAAGGGAGGGACAGGGAGGCCTGAAGCTTTCTTT.

This clonotype was detected only a few times. The CDR3 sequence: CASSLRGDSANTGELFF. DNA for the CDR3: TGTGCCAGCAGCTTAAGGGGGGACAGCGCGAACACCGGGGAGCTGTTTTTT. The chain recombines TRBV7-7 with TRBJ2-2; tentative D call: TRBD1 (7 bases). V shed 2 bases and J shed 0 bases, with 13 bases lying between them. The CDR3 consists of 17 residues. Germline V gene lookup returns CDR1 SSHAT and CDR2 FNYEAQ (reference sequence). Drawing the rest from reference TRBV7-7 and TRBJ2-2, the complete variable domain is GAGVSQSPRYKVTKRGQDVTLRCDPISSHATLYWYQQALGQGPEFLTYFNYEAQPDKSGLPSDRFSAERPEGSISTLTIQRTEQRDSAMYRCASSLRGDSANTGELFFGEGSRLTVL.

CDR3 bases: TGCAGCGTGGCGGGGACTAGCGGGGCGGATACGCAGTATTTT. Translating gives CSVAGTSGADTQYF. The chain employs TRBV29-1 and TRBJ2-3; 13 nucleotides line up with TRBD2. Germline trimming cut 6 bases from V and 6 bases from J; bases unmatched to any gene: 6. Germline V CDR1 and CDR2: SQVTM, ANQGSEA. The CDR3 sequence is 14 residues long.

The rearrangement uses TRBV7-2 and TRBJ2-5, with 11 positions matching TRBD2. The CDR3 runs 17 residues. CDR1 SGHTA and CDR2 FQGNSA come from the germline V gene. Trimming cost V 6 bases and J 2 bases; bases outside gene matches: 11. The CDR3, as DNA: TGTGCCAGCAGTCCTCTCCCTAGCGGGGGGTCTCAAGAGACCCAGTACTTC. Its protein is CASSPLPSGGSQETQYF.

The sample holds many counts of this clonotype. The chain employs TRBV12-3 or TRBV12-4 and TRBJ1-1, with 7 bases lining up with TRBD1. The CDR3 extends over 13 amino acids. With 7 bases clipped from V and 4 bases from J, the junction kept 6 bases outside the gene matches. The CDR3 coding sequence is TGTGCCAGCAACCTGGGACAGCTCACTGAAGCTTTCTTT. Translating gives CASNLGQLTEAFF.

This clonotype was seen only a few times. This chain joins TRBV5-1 and TRBJ2-7; D is possibly TRBD1 (5 bases). This CDR3 is built from 15 residues. CDR1 and CDR2 from the germline V gene are SGHRS and YFSETQ. Trimming left V 0 bases short and J 3 bases short, with 13 bases between. The CDR3 DNA reads as TGCGCCAGCAGCTTGGCCCCACAGGCAGACTACGAGCAGTACTTC. Translated: CASSLAPQADYEQYF.

This clonotype showed up many times. The genes are TRBV28 and TRBJ1-6; 8 nucleotides line up with TRBD1. The CDR3 sequence is 14 residues long. Germline trimming cut 5 bases from V and 6 bases from J; bases unmatched to any gene: 3. Looked up from germline, CDR1 is MDHEN and CDR2 is SYDVKM. Here the CDR3 reads CASSQDRANSPLHF. The CDR3 DNA sequence: TGTGCCAGCAGTCAGGACAGGGCTAATTCACCCCTCCACTTT.

This clonotype appeared a few times. The V call is TRBV29-1, the J call TRBJ2-7; 9 bases are a match to TRBD1. Germline CDR1 and CDR2: SQVTM and ANQGSEA. V trimming: 6 bases; J trimming: 7 bases; junction bases outside the gene matches: 13. The CDR3 runs to 14 residues. CDR3 region: CSVATGGALGEQYF. DNA for the CDR3: TGCAGCGTGGCCACAGGGGGCGCCTTAGGAGAGCAGTACTTC.

This clonotype has only a few counts. The chain couples TRBV20-1 to TRBJ2-1; 9 nucleotides match TRBD2. The germline V gene encodes CDR1 DFQATT and CDR2 SNEGSKA (reference sequence). The CDR3 totals 15 residues. V dropped 0 bases and J dropped 7; count of bases not matched to a gene: 7. CDR3 DNA sequence: TGCAGTGCTAGAGATCTAGCGGGAATTGTTAATGAGCAGTTCTTC. It specifies CSARDLAGIVNEQFF.